This TCR beta chain was recovered during a study of neurological immune-mediated disorders. Volunteers from a blood bank in Maryland, USA, made up the healthy controls. Study-wide results and limits: No CDR3 amino acid sequences recurred among expanded clones across subjects, suggesting private repertoires in all groups.

By 5'RACE with 10-nucleotide random UMIs, the cDNA was made. TCRdb used MiXCR to reprocess the 5' RACE reads, holding one entry per CDR3 protein. The top ten hold 15% of the sample, which has tens of thousands of distinct CDR3 sequences, approximately 17% seen once. This clonotype occurred many times. Its matching antigen is unknown. Sequencing input: PBMCs. This receptor was obtained from a woman aged 40-49 years in good health.

The CDR3 nucleotides are TGCGCCAGCAGCTCTACCGGGACACAAAATGAAAAACTGTTTTTT. This encodes CASSSTGTQNEKLFF. This sequence joins TRBV5-1 and TRBJ1-4; tentative D call: TRBD1 (6 bases). CDR1 SGHRS and CDR2 YFSETQ come from the germline V gene. The CDR3 totals 15 residues. Trimming shortened V by 3 bases and J by 5 bases, and 14 bases separated the two germline ends. Together with reference TRBV5-1 and TRBJ1-4, the CDR3 gives the full variable domain: KAGVTQTPRYLIKTRGQQVTLSCSPISGHRSVSWYQQTPGQGLQFLFEYFSETQRNKGNFPGRFSGRQFSNSRSEMNVSTLELGDSALYLCASSSTGTQNEKLFFGSGTQLSVL.